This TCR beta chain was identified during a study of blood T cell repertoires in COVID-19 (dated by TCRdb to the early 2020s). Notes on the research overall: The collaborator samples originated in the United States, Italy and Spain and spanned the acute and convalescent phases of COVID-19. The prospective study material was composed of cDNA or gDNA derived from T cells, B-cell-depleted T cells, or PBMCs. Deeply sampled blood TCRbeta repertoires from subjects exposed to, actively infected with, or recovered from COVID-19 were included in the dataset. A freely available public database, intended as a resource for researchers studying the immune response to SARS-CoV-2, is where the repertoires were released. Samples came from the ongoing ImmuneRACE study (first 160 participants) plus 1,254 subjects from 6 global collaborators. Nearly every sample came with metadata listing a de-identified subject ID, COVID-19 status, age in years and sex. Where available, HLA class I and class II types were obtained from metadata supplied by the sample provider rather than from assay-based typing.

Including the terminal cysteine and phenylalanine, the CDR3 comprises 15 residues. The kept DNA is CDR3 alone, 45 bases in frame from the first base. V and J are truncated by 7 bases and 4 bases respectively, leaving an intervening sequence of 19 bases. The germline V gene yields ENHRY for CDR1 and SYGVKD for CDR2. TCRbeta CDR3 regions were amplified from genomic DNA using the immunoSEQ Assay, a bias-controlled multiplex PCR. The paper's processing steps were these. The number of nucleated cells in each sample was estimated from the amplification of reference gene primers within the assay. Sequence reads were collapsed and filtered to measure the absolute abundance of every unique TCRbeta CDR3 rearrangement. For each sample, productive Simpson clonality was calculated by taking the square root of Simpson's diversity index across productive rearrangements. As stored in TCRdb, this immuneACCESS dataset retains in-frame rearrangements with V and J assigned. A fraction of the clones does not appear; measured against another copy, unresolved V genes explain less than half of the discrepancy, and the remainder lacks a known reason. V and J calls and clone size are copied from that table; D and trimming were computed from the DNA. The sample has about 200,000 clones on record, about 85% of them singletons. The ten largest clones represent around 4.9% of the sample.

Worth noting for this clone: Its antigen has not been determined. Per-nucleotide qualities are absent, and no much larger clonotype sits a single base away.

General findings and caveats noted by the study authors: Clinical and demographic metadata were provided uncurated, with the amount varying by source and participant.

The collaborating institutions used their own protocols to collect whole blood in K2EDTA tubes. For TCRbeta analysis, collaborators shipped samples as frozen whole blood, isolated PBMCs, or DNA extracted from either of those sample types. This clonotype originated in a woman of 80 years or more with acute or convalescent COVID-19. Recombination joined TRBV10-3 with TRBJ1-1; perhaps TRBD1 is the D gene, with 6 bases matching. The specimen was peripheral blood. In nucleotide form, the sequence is TGTGCCATCACCGGGTCCAGGGGCCGGGTCACTGAAGCTTTCTTT. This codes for CAITGSRGRVTEAFF.